The clone carrying this TCR beta chain was detected a few times. Germline V CDR1 and CDR2: SEHNR, FQNEAQ (reference sequence). This CDR3 comprises 16 residues. Trimming removed 5 bases from V and 5 bases from J; junction bases left unmatched: 7. This sample is drawn from a study of regulatory T cells in long-lasting Graves disease. Time point in this sample: newly diagnosed GD, antithyroid drugs for less than 3 months. PBMC-derived RNA was used for the TCR library. An endocrinology department in Xi'an, China, recruited the patients. Combining iRepertoire HTBI primers with Arm-PCR of CDR3 regions, the authors built TCR beta libraries. TCRdb processed the multiplex PCR reads anew with MiXCR; each CDR3 protein has one entry. The profile shows 400,000 to 500,000 distinct CDR3 sequences, approximately 16% of them singletons. This same sample was also taken into another study, of T cells in Graves' hyperthyroidism and ophthalmopathy. That work adds: Those with hyperthyroidism were 18 to 65 years old, newly diagnosed, and ill for under 2 months. The HTBI primer set served for first-round RT-PCR of the TCR CDR3.

Here the sequenced sample was peripheral blood mononuclear cells (PBMCs), taken at new diagnosis, from a patient treated with antithyroid drugs. The chain links TRBV7-9 to TRBJ2-2; 11 positions agree with TRBD2. This receptor was taken from a middle-aged woman with Graves disease. CDR3 loop: CASSGSSGRLTGELFF. Written as DNA, the CDR3 is TGTGCCAGCAGCGGATCTAGCGGGAGGCTTACCGGGGAGCTGTTTTTT.